The 30 T cell receptor beta chains below were found in one sample sequenced in a study of identical twins (dated by TCRdb to 2016 to 2017). The library was built by means of 5' RACE. TCRdb shows the sequencer as Illumina HiSeq 2000. Through fastp at Q25 and MiXCR, TCRdb rebuilt clones from the public reads, retaining in-frame beta chains. Rows matching on CDR3 protein sequence are summarized as one entry with the most common DNA and genes. Within this sample are around 490,000 distinct CDR3 sequences, with roughly an eighth of them counted one time only. The ten largest make up approximately 0.98% of the sample. These data were also reused for a study on yellow fever vaccine responses in identical twins.

Sequenced: CD4+ T cells sorted from blood. These TCRs come from a woman aged 18-29 years in good health.

This clonotype was counted only a few times. The chain has TRBV6-4 and TRBJ1-5; the D is unclear. V was clipped by 11 bases and J by 0 bases, with 11 bases between them. Germline CDR1 reads MRHNA; CDR2 reads SNTAGT. This CDR3 contains 13 residues. The CDR3 sequence is CASAGDSNQPQHF. The CDR3 nucleotides read TGTGCCTCAGCCGGGGATAGCAATCAGCCCCAGCATTTT.

The table lists this clonotype with a few counts. V usage is TRBV10-3 and J usage is TRBJ2-5; D possibly matches TRBD1 or TRBD2 (5 bases each). Trimming removed 6 bases at V and 2 bases at J, with 13 bases between. The germline V gene has CDR1 ENHRY and CDR2 SYGVKD. CDR3 length equals 14 residues. As DNA, the CDR3 is TGTGCCATCAGCCGAGGGGCAGGTCAAGAGACCCAGTACTTC. This sequence encodes CAISRGAGQETQYF.

The sample holds many counts of this clonotype. The genes are TRBV25-1 and TRBJ2-1; tentative D call: TRBD2 (5 bases). V lost 4 bases and J lost 1, with 20 bases in between. There are 18 residues in the CDR3. The V gene's germline CDR1 is MGHDK and CDR2 SYGVNS. The CDR3 loop is CASSGLQLEARSYNEQFF. The CDR3 DNA reads TGTGCCAGCAGTGGGTTACAGCTGGAGGCCAGATCCTACAATGAGCAGTTCTTC.

The rearrangement uses TRBV25-1 and TRBJ2-5; TRBD2 is a possible D gene (6 bases). Germline V gene sequence: CDR1 MGHDK, CDR2 SYGVNS. The germline V and J ends were trimmed by 10 bases and 4 bases, with 16 bases remaining between them. This CDR3 is built from 13 residues. DNA for the CDR3: TGTGCCACCGCTGGCGGGGACCGAGAGACCCAGTACTTC. The encoded protein is CATAGGDRETQYF.

This chain uses TRBV7-9 with TRBJ2-3, with D possibly TRBD1 on 7 matching bases. Trimming cost V 7 bases and J 2 bases, with 19 bases left between them. The CDR3 consists of 16 residues. CDR1 and CDR2 (germline): SEHNR, FQNEAQ (reference sequence). The CDR3 spells CASISGGQTFTDTQYF. The DNA of the CDR3 is TGTGCCAGCATCTCAGGGGGGCAGACCTTCACAGATACGCAGTATTTT.

The table lists this clonotype with a few counts. This chain uses TRBV7-2 with TRBJ2-7; D is possibly TRBD2 (5 bases). CDR1 SGHTA and CDR2 FQGNSA come from the germline V gene. The germline V and J ends were trimmed by 3 bases and 2 bases, with 11 bases remaining between them. CDR3 length: 14 amino acids. CDR3 region: CASSLIARPYEQYF. CDR3 bases: TGTGCCAGCAGCTTGATAGCGAGACCCTACGAGCAGTACTTC.

The chain combines TRBV3-1 with TRBJ2-6; D gene unclear. V lost 2 bases and J 0 bases, leaving 8 bases between the germline ends. The CDR3 loop spans 16 amino acids. Germline CDR1 is LGHDT and CDR2 is YNNKEL (reference sequence). CDR3 sequence reads: CASSQHRNSGANVLTF. CDR3 DNA: TGTGCCAGCAGCCAACACCGCAACTCTGGGGCCAACGTCCTGACTTTC.

The CDR3 loop reads CASSFPMGPQHF. The CDR3 bases are TGTGCCAGCAGTTTTCCCATGGGGCCCCAGCATTTT. V is TRBV12-3 or TRBV12-4 and J is TRBJ1-5, with D unresolved. V lost 3 bases to trimming and J lost 9 bases, with 9 bases between them. The CDR3 loop spans 12 amino acids.

This clonotype was seen many times. The V call is TRBV7-9, the J call TRBJ1-2, with D hard to call. Trimming removed 1 base from V and 2 bases from J, with 5 bases in between. This CDR3 has 13 amino acids. Germline lookup yields CDR1 SEHNR and CDR2 FQNEAQ (reference sequence). The CDR3 is CASSLGHNYGYTF. The CDR3 DNA follows: TGTGCCAGCAGCTTAGGCCACAACTATGGCTACACCTTC.

The chain uses TRBV7-2 and TRBJ2-7; D might be TRBD2 (5 bases). The V gene lost 0 bases and the J gene lost 6 bases, with 12 bases spanning the gap. Germline CDR1 is SGHTA and CDR2 is FQGNSA. CDR3 length: 14 residues. The CDR3 DNA is TGTGCCAGCAGCTTAGCGGGAGTAGTTCCCGAGCAGTACTTC. Translated, it gives CASSLAGVVPEQYF. The full variable domain, rest sourced from reference TRBV7-2 and TRBJ2-7, is GAGVSQSPSNKVTEKGKDVELRCDPISGHTALYWYRQSLGQGLEFLIYFQGNSAPDKSGLPSDRFSAERTGGSVSTLTIQRTQQEDSAVYLCASSLAGVVPEQYFGPGTRLTVT.

This clonotype was counted between two and nine times. J is TRBJ1-1 and V is TRBV7-9; D gene uncertain. V shed 5 bases and J shed 10 bases, with 11 bases lying between them. The CDR3 covers 11 residues. CDR1 is SEHNR and CDR2 is FQNEAQ in the germline V gene (reference sequence). CDR3 in amino acids: CASSRREGAFF. The CDR3 DNA reads TGTGCCAGCAGCCGAAGAGAGGGAGCTTTCTTT.

CDR3 amino acids: CASSNGGFSSYEQYF. The CDR3 region has the DNA TGTGCCAGCAGCAATGGGGGATTCAGCTCCTACGAGCAGTACTTC. The V call is TRBV27, the J call TRBJ2-7, with D perhaps given as TRBD1 or TRBD2 (5 bases each). The germline V and J ends were trimmed by 6 bases and 0 bases, with 15 bases remaining between them. Germline CDR1 reads MNHEY; CDR2 reads SMNVEV (reference sequence). The CDR3 is 15 amino acids.

V gene TRBV14 combines with J gene TRBJ2-3; tentative D call: TRBD2 (5 bases). Germline assignment: CDR1 SGHDN and CDR2 FVKESK. V was cut by 1 base and J by 5 bases, with 25 bases left in between. The CDR3 consists of 19 residues. CDR3 loop: CASSQVENGLRVGGDTQYF. The CDR3 bases are TGTGCCAGCAGCCAAGTTGAAAATGGGTTGAGGGTCGGTGGAGATACGCAGTATTTT. The full variable domain, rest sourced from reference TRBV14 and TRBJ2-3, is EAGVTQFPSHSVIEKGQTVTLRCDPISGHDNLYWYRRVMGKEIKFLLHFVKESKQDESGMPNNRFLAERTGGTYSTLKVQPAELEDSGVYFCASSQVENGLRVGGDTQYFGPGTRLTVL.

The chain is built from TRBV12-3 or TRBV12-4 and TRBJ2-5; 9 bases are a match to TRBD2. This CDR3 has 14 residues. Trimming took 6 bases from V and 1 from J; bases not matched to a gene: 3. In nucleotides, the CDR3 is TGTGCCAGCAGGGTAGCGGGGGTCCAAGAGACCCAGTACTTC. Amino acids: CASRVAGVQETQYF.

The chain links TRBV7-8 to TRBJ1-1; 8 positions agree with TRBD1. Germline V CDR1 and CDR2: SGHVS, FQNEAQ. CDR3 length equals 15 residues. V shed 3 bases and J 0 bases; nucleotides not matched to a gene: 3. The CDR3 nucleotides are TGTGCCAGCAGCTTCAGGACAGGGTTGAACACTGAAGCTTTCTTT. Its protein is CASSFRTGLNTEAFF. Combining the CDR3 with reference TRBV7-8 and TRBJ1-1 gives the whole variable domain GAGVSQSPRYKVAKRGQDVALRCDPISGHVSLFWYQQALGQGPEFLTYFQNEAQLDKSGLPSDRFFAERPEGSVSTLKIQRTQQEDSAVYLCASSFRTGLNTEAFFGQGTRLTVV.

The V call is TRBV30, the J call TRBJ2-4, with a possible D match to TRBD1 (6 bases). The germline CDR1 and CDR2 sequences are GTSNPN and SVGIG (reference sequence). V lost 6 bases to trimming and J lost 7 bases, with 22 bases between them. This CDR3 contains 15 residues. This CDR3 reads CACSDRGRGRNIQYF. In DNA, the CDR3 is TGTGCCTGTTCTGATCGTGGCAGGGGAAGGAACATTCAGTACTTC.

V gene TRBV7-2 combines with J gene TRBJ2-1; 13 nucleotides match TRBD2. The CDR3 has 19 residues. Trimming took 0 bases from V and 6 from J; bases not matched to a gene: 11. Per the germline V gene, CDR1 is SGHTA and CDR2 is FQGNSA. This CDR3 reads CASSLAWTSGGKGSNEQFF. For the CDR3, the DNA is TGTGCCAGCAGCTTAGCTTGGACTAGCGGGGGTAAGGGTTCCAATGAGCAGTTCTTC.

This clonotype was picked up a small number of times. The chain has TRBV10-3 and TRBJ2-7; D is undetermined. From germline, CDR1 is ENHRY and CDR2 SYGVKD. V was trimmed by 3 bases and J by 6 bases, leaving 6 bases between them. The CDR3 extends over 11 amino acids. CDR3 sequence reads: CAISDAREQYF. Here the CDR3 DNA reads TGTGCCATCAGTGACGCTCGCGAGCAGTACTTC.

A few counts support this clonotype. The V gene is TRBV20-1, the J gene TRBJ2-1, with 11 nucleotides matching TRBD2. V dropped 1 base and J dropped 9; count of bases not matched to a gene: 5. The CDR3 runs 14 residues. Germline-derived CDR1 and CDR2 are DFQATT and SNEGSKA (reference sequence). Here the CDR3 reads CSARGLAGLGEQFF. CDR3 bases: TGCAGTGCTAGAGGACTAGCGGGGTTGGGTGAGCAGTTCTTC.

The chain couples TRBV11-2 to TRBJ1-1, with a weak D call TRBD1 (6 bases). The CDR3 length is 15 residues. CDR1 and CDR2 from the germline V gene are SGHAT and FQNNGV. Deletions cut 6 bases from V and 5 bases from J, with 19 bases between. The CDR3 protein is CASSSVRGRSTEAFF. CDR3 DNA sequence: TGTGCCAGCAGTTCTGTCCGGGGGCGAAGTACTGAAGCTTTCTTT. The full variable domain, rest sourced from reference TRBV11-2 and TRBJ1-1, is EAGVAQSPRYKIIEKRQSVAFWCNPISGHATLYWYQQILGQGPKLLIQFQNNGVVDDSQLPKDRFSAERLKGVDSTLKIQPAKLEDSAVYLCASSSVRGRSTEAFFGQGTRLTVV.

This clonotype was detected only a few times. This chain connects TRBV7-2 to TRBJ2-2; D unresolved. Trimming cost V 1 base and J 1 base, with 7 bases left between them. Looked up from germline, CDR1 is SGHTA and CDR2 is FQGNSA. This CDR3 comprises 15 residues. The DNA of the CDR3 is TGTGCCAGCAGCTTAGTTCCACAGAACACCGGGGAGCTGTTTTTT. This translates into CASSLVPQNTGELFF.

This clonotype was counted between two and nine times. This rearrangement joins TRBV28 to TRBJ2-7, with D uncertain. Germline V gives CDR1 MDHEN, CDR2 SYDVKM. V dropped 1 base and J dropped 6 bases, with 7 bases sitting between them. This CDR3 spans 12 amino acids. CDR3 sequence: CASSLLSAEQYF. In DNA form, the CDR3 reads TGTGCCAGCAGTTTATTGAGTGCCGAGCAGTACTTC. The complete variable domain, with remaining parts taken from reference TRBV28 and TRBJ2-7, reads DVKVTQSSRYLVKRTGEKVFLECVQDMDHENMFWYRQDPGLGLRLIYFSYDVKMKEKGDIPEGYSVSREKKERFSLILESASTNQTSMYLCASSLLSAEQYFGPGTRLTVT.

This clonotype was counted ten times or more. The chain is built from TRBV7-3 and TRBJ2-5; 7 positions match TRBD2. The CDR3 spans 13 residues. The germline V gene has CDR1 SGHTA and CDR2 FQGTGA. V lost 9 bases, J lost 5 bases, and 9 bases stayed unmatched. CDR3 nucleotides: TGTGCCAGTTCCGGGGGGAGGAAGGAGACCCAGTACTTC. It encodes CASSGGRKETQYF.

This clonotype was recorded many times. The chain links TRBV7-9 to TRBJ1-1; 9 bases fit TRBD1. Germline V gives CDR1 SEHNR, CDR2 FQNEAQ (reference sequence). CDR3 length: 13 amino acids. V dropped 4 bases and J dropped 8; count of bases not matched to a gene: 5. The CDR3, as DNA: TGTGCCAGCAGCTCACAACAGGGGGCCGAAGCTTTCTTT. This encodes CASSSQQGAEAFF.

This clonotype was seen a handful of times. The chain couples TRBV5-1 to TRBJ2-1; no definite D call. V lost 0 bases and J 1 base, leaving 8 bases between the germline ends. This CDR3 has 15 amino acids. Germline values: CDR1 SGHRS, CDR2 YFSETQ. CDR3 region: CASSLDSGSYNEQFF. The CDR3, as DNA: TGCGCCAGCAGCTTGGATTCAGGTTCCTACAATGAGCAGTTCTTC.

The gene calls are TRBV2 and TRBJ2-7; a possible D gene is TRBD1 (5 bases). Trimming stripped 6 bases from V and 2 bases from J, with 14 bases between. The CDR3 length is 14 residues. The germline V gene encodes CDR1 SNHLY and CDR2 FYNNEI. CDR3 sequence reads: CASSSPQGTYEQYF. Here the CDR3 DNA reads TGTGCCAGCAGCTCTCCCCAGGGTACCTACGAGCAGTACTTC.

The chain uses TRBV27 and TRBJ2-3, with D possibly called TRBD1 or TRBD2 (5 bases each). CDR3 length equals 14 residues. Trimming left V 8 bases short and J 6 bases short, with 18 bases between. Germline values: CDR1 MNHEY, CDR2 SMNVEV (reference sequence). The CDR3 bases are TGTGCCAGCCGAGGGGACCCGCACATGGATACGCAGTATTTT. This translates into CASRGDPHMDTQYF.

This clonotype has more than one count but fewer than ten. This chain connects TRBV7-2 to TRBJ2-7; 11 bases agree with TRBD2. After removal of 3 bases from V and 5 bases from J, the junction contained 3 bases not matched to a gene. This CDR3 has 14 residues. Germline V gene sequence: CDR1 SGHTA, CDR2 FQGNSA. CDR3 region: CASSFLAGGDEQYF. CDR3 coding DNA: TGTGCCAGCAGCTTTTTAGCGGGAGGGGACGAGCAGTACTTC.

This clonotype showed up many times. V usage is TRBV6-1 and J usage is TRBJ2-7; D is possibly TRBD1 or TRBD2 (5 bases each). The CDR3 extends over 14 amino acids. The V gene's germline CDR1 is MNHNS and CDR2 SASEGT. Deletions cut 6 bases from V and 0 bases from J, with 12 bases between. This chain's CDR3 is CASRKGTFSYEQYF. The DNA for the CDR3 is TGTGCCAGCAGAAAAGGGACCTTCTCCTACGAGCAGTACTTC.

The CDR3 DNA follows: TGTGCCAGCTGCAAACGACGTTCCGGGACTAGCGTCCGAAAGAGCGACGAGCAGTACTTC. It encodes CASCKRRSGTSVRKSDEQYF. The chain uses TRBV3-1 and TRBJ2-7, with TRBD2 matching over 10 bases. Trimming took 8 bases from V and 5 from J; bases not matched to a gene: 27. CDR3 length equals 20 residues. Looked up from germline, CDR1 is LGHDT and CDR2 is YNNKEL (reference sequence).